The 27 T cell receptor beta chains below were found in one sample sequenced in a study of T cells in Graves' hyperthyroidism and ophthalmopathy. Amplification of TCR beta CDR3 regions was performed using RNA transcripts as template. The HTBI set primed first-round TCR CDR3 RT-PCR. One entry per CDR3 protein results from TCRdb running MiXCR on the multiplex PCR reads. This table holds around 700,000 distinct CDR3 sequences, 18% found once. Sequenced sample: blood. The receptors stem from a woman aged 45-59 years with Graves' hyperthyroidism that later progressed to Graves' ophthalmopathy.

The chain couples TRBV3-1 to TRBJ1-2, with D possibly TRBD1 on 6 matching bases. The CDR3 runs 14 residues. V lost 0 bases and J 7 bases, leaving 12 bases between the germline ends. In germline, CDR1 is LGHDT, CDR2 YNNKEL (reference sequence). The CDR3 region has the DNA TGTGCCAGCAGCCAAGATTCGGGGGGCCGTGGCTACACCTTC. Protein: CASSQDSGGRGYTF. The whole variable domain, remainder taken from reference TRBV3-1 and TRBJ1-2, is DTAVSQTPKYLVTQMGNDKSIKCEQNLGHDTMYWYKQDSKKFLKIMFSYNNKELIINETVPNRFSPKSPDKAHLNLHINSLELGDSAVYFCASSQDSGGRGYTFGSGTRLTVV.

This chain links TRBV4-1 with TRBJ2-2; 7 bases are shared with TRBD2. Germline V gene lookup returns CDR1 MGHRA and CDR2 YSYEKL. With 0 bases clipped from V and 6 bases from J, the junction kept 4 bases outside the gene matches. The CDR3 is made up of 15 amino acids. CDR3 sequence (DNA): TGCGCCAGCAGCCAAGACGGACTAGTCTCCGGGGAGCTGTTTTTT. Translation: CASSQDGLVSGELFF.

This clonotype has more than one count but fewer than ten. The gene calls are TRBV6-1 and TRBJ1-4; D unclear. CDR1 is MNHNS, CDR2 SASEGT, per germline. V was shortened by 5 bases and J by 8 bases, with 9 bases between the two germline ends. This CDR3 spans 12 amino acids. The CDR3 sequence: CASSTYSEKLFF. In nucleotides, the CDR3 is TGTGCCAGCAGTACATATTCGGAAAAACTGTTTTTT.

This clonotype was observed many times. The CDR3 loop is CASGLVRTGGAGELFF. CDR3 coding DNA: TGTGCTAGTGGTTTGGTCAGGACAGGGGGCGCCGGGGAGCTGTTTTTT. The V and J genes are TRBV12-5 and TRBJ2-2; 11 nucleotides align to TRBD1. The J segment lost 6 bases and the V segment lost 0 bases, leaving 3 bases of the junction unmatched. CDR1 and CDR2 from the germline V gene are LGHNT and FRNRAP. The CDR3 has 16 amino acids.

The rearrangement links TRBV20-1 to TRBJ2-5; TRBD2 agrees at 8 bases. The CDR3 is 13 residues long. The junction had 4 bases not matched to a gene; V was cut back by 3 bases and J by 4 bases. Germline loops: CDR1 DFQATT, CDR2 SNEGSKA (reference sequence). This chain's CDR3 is CSASLRGGETQYF. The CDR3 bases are TGCAGTGCTAGTCTACGGGGGGGAGAGACCCAGTACTTC.

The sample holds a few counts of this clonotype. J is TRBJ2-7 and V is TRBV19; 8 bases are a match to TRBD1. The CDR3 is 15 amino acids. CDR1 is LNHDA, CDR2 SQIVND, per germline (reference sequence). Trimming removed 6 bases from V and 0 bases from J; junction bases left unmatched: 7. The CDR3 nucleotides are TGTGCCAGTAGCCTGGACAGGGAGAGCTCCTACGAGCAGTACTTC. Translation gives CASSLDRESSYEQYF.

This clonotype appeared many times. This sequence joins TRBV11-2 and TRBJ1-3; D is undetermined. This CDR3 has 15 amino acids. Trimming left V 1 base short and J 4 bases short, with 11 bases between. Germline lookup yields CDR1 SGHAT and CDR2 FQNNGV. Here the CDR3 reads CASSLAPWVGNTIYF. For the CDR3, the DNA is TGTGCCAGCAGCTTAGCCCCATGGGTCGGAAACACCATATATTTT.

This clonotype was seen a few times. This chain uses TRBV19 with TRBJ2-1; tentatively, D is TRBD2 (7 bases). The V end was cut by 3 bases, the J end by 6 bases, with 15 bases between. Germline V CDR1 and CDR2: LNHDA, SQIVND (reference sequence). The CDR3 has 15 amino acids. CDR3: CASSIGGGGGNEQFF. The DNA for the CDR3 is TGTGCCAGTAGTATCGGCGGGGGCGGGGGCAATGAGCAGTTCTTC.

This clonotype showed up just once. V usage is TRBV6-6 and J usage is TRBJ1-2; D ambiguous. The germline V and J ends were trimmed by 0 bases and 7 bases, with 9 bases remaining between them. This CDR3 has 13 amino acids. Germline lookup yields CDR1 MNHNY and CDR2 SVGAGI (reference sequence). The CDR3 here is CASSYSTLGGYTF. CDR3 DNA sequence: TGTGCCAGCAGTTACTCTACCCTAGGTGGCTACACCTTC.

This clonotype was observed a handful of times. The CDR3 DNA follows: TGCGCCAGCAGCCAAGGGGGGGGCAGTTCCCCCGGGGAGCTGTTTTTT. Amino acids: CASSQGGGSSPGELFF. J is TRBJ2-2 and V is TRBV4-1; D may be TRBD2 (7 bases). The CDR3 is 16 residues long. CDR1 is MGHRA and CDR2 is YSYEKL in the germline V gene. V dropped 1 base and J dropped 6 bases, with 15 bases sitting between them.

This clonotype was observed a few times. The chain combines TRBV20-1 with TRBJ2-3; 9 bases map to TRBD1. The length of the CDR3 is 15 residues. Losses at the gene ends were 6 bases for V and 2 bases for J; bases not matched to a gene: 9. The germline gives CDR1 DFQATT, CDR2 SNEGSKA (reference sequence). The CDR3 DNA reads TGCAGTGCAACAACAGGGGGCGTTTTCACAGATACGCAGTATTTT. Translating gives CSATTGGVFTDTQYF.

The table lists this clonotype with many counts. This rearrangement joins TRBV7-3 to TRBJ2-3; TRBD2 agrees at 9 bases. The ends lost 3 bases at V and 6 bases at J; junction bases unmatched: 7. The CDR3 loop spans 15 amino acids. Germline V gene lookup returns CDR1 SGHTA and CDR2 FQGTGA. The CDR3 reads CASSLRRGGPDTQYF. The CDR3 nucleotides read TGTGCCAGCAGCTTGCGGCGGGGGGGCCCCGATACGCAGTATTTT.

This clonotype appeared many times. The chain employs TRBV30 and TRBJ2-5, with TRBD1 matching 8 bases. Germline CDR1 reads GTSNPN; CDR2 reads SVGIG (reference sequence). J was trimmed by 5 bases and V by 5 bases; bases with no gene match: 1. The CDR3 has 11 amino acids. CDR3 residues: CAWRTGETQYF. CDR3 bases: TGTGCCTGGCGGACAGGGGAGACCCAGTACTTC.

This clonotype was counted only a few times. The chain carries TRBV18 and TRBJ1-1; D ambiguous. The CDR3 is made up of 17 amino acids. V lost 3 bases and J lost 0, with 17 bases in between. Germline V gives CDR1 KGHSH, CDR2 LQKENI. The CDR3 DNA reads TGTGCCAGCTCACCCGTCGGGGTCCACGGCATGAACACTGAAGCTTTCTTT. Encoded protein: CASSPVGVHGMNTEAFF. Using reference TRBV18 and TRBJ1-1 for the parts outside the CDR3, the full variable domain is NAGVMQNPRHLVRRRGQEARLRCSPMKGHSHVYWYRQLPEEGLKFMVYLQKENIIDESGMPKERFSAEFPKEGPSILRIQQVVRGDSAAYFCASSPVGVHGMNTEAFFGQGTRLTVV.

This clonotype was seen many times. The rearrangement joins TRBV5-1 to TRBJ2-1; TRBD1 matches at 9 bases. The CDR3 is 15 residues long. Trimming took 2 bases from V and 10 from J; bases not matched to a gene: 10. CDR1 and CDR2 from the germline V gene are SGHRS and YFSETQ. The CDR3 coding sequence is TGCGCCAGCAGCTTAAGGACAGGGGAAGTGCGAGAGCAGTTCTTC. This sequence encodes CASSLRTGEVREQFF.

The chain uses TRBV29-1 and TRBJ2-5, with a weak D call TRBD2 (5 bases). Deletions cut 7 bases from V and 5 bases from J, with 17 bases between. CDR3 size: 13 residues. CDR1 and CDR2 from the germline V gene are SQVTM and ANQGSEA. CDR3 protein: CSAPGTGGETQYF. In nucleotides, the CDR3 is TGCAGCGCCCCTGGCACGGGCGGGGAGACCCAGTACTTC.

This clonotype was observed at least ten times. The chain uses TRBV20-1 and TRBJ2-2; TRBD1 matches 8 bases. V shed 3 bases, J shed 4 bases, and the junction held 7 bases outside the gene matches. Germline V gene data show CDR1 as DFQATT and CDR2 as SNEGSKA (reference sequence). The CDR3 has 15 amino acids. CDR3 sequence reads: CSARAPGQVTGELFF. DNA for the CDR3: TGCAGTGCTAGGGCACCGGGACAGGTCACCGGGGAGCTGTTTTTT.

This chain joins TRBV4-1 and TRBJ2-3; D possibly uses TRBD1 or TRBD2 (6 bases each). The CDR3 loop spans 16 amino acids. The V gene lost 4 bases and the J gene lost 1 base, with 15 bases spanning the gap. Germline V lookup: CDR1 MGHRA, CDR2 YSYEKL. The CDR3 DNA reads TGCGCCAGCAGCCGGACGTCGAGGGGGGGCACAGATACGCAGTATTTT. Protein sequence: CASSRTSRGGTDTQYF.

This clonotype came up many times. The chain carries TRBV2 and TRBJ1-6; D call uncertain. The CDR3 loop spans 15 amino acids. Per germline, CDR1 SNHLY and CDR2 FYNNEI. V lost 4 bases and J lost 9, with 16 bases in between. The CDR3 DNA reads TGTGCCAGCAGTGTCGCGGCAGGAGCTACTTCACCCCTCCACTTT. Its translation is CASSVAAGATSPLHF.

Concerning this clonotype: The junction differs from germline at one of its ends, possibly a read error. This CDR3 is CASSRVGDTRYF. CDR3 DNA sequence: TGTGCCAGCAGCAGGGTCGGAGATACGCGGTATTTT. The chain recombines TRBV7-9 with TRBJ2-3; D remains ambiguous. Germline assignment: CDR1 SEHNR and CDR2 FQNEAQ (reference sequence). There are 12 residues in the CDR3.

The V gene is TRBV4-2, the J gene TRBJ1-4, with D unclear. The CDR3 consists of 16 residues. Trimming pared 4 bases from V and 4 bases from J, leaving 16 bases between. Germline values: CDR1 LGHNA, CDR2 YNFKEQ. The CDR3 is CASSPVIHGFNEKLFF. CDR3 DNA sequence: TGTGCCAGCAGCCCAGTTATACACGGATTTAATGAAAAACTGTTTTTT.

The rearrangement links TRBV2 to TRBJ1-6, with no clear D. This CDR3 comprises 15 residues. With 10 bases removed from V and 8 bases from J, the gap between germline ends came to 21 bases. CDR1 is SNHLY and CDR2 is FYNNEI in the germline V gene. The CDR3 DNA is TGTGCCAAAAAGCCTACCCCTCAACGGGATTCACCCCTCCACTTT. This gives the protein CAKKPTPQRDSPLHF.

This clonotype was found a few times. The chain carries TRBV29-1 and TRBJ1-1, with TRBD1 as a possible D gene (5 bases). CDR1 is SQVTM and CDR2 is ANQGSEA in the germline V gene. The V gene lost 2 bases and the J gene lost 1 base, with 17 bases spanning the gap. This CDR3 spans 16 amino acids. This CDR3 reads CSVEPRPEGTNTEAFF. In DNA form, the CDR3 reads TGCAGCGTTGAACCCCGGCCGGAAGGGACGAACACTGAAGCTTTCTTT.

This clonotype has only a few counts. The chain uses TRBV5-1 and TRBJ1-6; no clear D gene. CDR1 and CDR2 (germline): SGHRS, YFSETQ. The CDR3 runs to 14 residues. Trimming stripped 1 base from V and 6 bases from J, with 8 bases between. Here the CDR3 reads CASSLIESNSPLHF. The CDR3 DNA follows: TGCGCCAGCAGCTTGATAGAGAGTAATTCACCCCTCCACTTT. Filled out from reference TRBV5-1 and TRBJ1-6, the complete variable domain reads KAGVTQTPRYLIKTRGQQVTLSCSPISGHRSVSWYQQTPGQGLQFLFEYFSETQRNKGNFPGRFSGRQFSNSRSEMNVSTLELGDSALYLCASSLIESNSPLHFGNGTRLTVT.

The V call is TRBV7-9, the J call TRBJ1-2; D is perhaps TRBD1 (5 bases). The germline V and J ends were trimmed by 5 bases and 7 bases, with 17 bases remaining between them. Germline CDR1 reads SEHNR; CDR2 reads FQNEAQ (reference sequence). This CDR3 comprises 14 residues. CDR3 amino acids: CASSRTGELSGYTF. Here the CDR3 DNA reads TGTGCCAGCAGCCGCACAGGAGAATTATCTGGCTACACCTTC.

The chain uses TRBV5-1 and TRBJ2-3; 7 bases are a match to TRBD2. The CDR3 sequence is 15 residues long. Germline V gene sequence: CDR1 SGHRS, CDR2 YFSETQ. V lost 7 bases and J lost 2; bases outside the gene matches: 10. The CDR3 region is CASGLSGAPTDTQYF. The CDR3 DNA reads TGCGCCAGCGGTTTAAGCGGGGCCCCCACAGATACGCAGTATTTT.

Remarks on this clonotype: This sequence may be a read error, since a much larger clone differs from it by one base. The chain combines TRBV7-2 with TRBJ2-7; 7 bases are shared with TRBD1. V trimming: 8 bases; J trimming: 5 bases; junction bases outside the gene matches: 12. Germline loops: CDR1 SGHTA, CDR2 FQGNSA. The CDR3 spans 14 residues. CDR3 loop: CASGATGAIDEQYF. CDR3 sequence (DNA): TGTGCCAGCGGCGCCACAGGGGCCATCGACGAGCAGTACTTC.